This paragraph covers one T cell receptor (beta chain) sequence. The data belong to a study of cytomegalovirus exposure and HLA in healthy donors. Researchers ran the PCR with 60 Vbeta and 13 Jbeta primers. The protocol was immunoSEQ multiplex PCR, while the TCRdb copy is restricted to in-frame clones and leaves out a portion. Seen here are roughly 150,000 clones, 80% to 90% observed once, and the top ten hold over 2%. The CDR3 is 11 residues long. The germline gives CDR1 SGHRS, CDR2 YFSETQ. This clonotype originated in a man younger than 45 in good health and CMV-seropositive. Sequencing used PBMCs. This chain uses TRBV5-1 with TRBJ2-5; D remains unclear. Near its end, the DNA agrees better with TRBJ2-7, so the J call may be wrong. The DNA for the CDR3 is TGCGCCAGCAGCTTGGGGTACGAGCAGTACTTC. This gives the protein CASSLGYEQYF.